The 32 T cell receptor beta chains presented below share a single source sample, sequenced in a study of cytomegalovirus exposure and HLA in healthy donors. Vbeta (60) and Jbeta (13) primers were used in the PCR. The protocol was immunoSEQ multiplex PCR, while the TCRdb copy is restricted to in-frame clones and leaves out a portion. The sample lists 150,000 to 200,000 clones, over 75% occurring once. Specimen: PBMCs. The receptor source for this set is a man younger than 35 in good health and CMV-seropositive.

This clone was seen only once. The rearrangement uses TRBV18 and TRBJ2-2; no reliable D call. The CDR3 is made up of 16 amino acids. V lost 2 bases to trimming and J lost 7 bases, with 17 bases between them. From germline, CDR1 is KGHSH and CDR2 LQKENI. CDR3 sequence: CASSPKIFSNGGELFF. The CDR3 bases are TGTGCCAGCTCACCAAAGATTTTCTCTAACGGCGGGGAGCTGTTTTTT. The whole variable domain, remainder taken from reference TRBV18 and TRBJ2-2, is NAGVMQNPRHLVRRRGQEARLRCSPMKGHSHVYWYRQLPEEGLKFMVYLQKENIIDESGMPKERFSAEFPKEGPSILRIQQVVRGDSAAYFCASSPKIFSNGGELFFGEGSRLTVL.

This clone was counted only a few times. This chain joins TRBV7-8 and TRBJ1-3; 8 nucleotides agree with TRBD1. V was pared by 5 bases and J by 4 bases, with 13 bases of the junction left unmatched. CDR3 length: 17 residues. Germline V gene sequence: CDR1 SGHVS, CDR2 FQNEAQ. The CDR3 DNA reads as TGTGCCAGCAGCCAACGCCCGGGACAGGCGGCCGGAAACACCATATATTTT. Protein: CASSQRPGQAAGNTIYF.

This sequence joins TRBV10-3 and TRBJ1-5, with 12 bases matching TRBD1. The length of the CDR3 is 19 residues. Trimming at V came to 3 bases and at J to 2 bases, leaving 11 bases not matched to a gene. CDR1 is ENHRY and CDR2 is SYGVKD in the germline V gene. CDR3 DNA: TGTGCCATCAGTGATACGGGACAGGGGGCCCGAGGCGGCAATCAGCCCCAGCATTTT. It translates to CAISDTGQGARGGNQPQHF.

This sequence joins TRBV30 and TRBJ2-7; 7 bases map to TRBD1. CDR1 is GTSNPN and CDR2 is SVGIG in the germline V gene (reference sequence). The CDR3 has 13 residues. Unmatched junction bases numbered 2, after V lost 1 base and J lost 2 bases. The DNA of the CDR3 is TGTGCCTGGAGTGGACAGGGCGCCTACGAGCAGTACTTC. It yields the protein CAWSGQGAYEQYF.

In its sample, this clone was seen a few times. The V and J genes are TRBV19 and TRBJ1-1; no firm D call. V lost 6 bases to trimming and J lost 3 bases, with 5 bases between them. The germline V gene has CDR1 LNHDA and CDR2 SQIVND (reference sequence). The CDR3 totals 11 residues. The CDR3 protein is CASREYTEAFF. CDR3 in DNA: TGTGCCAGTAGGGAGTACACTGAAGCTTTCTTT.

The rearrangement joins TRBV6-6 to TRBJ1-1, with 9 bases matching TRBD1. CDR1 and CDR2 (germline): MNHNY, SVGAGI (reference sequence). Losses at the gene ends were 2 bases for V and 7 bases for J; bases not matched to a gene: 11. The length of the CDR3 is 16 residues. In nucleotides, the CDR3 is TGTGCCAGCAGTTACCTCCCGACAGGGGGTAATAATGAAGCTTTCTTT. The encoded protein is CASSYLPTGGNNEAFF.

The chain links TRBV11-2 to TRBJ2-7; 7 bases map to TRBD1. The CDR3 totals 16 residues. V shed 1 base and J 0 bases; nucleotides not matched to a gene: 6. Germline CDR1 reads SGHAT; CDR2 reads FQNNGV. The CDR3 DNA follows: TGTGCCAGCAGCTTAGGCTTTAGGGACAGCTCCTACGAGCAGTACTTC. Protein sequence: CASSLGFRDSSYEQYF. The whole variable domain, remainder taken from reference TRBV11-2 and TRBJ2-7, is EAGVAQSPRYKIIEKRQSVAFWCNPISGHATLYWYQQILGQGPKLLIQFQNNGVVDDSQLPKDRFSAERLKGVDSTLKIQPAKLEDSAVYLCASSLGFRDSSYEQYFGPGTRLTVT.

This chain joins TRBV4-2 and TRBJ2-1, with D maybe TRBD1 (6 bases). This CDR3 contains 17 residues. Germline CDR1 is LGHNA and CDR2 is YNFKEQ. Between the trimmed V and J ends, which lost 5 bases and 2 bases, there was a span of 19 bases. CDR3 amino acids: CASSISGDIKPYNEQFF. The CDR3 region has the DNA TGTGCCAGCAGCATATCAGGGGACATCAAACCCTACAATGAGCAGTTCTTC.

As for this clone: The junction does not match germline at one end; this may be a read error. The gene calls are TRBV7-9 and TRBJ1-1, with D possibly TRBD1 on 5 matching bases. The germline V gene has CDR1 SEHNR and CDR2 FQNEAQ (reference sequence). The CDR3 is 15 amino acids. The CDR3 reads CSSRQSVIGNTEAFF. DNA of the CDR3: TGTTCCAGCCGACAGTCGGTGATCGGGAACACTGAAGCTTTCTTT. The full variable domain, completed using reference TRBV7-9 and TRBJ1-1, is DTGVSQNPRHKITKRGQNVTFRCDPISEHNRLYWYRQTLGQGPEFLTYFQNEAQLEKSRLLSDRFSAERPKGSFSTLEIQRTEQGDSAMYLCSSRQSVIGNTEAFFGQGTRLTVV.

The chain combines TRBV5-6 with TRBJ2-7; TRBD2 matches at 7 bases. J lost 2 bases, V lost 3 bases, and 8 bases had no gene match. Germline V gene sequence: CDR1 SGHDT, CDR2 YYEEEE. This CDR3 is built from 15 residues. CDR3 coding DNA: TGTGCCAGCAGCTGGCTCGGGGGGACTACCTACGAGCAGTACTTC. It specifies CASSWLGGTTYEQYF.

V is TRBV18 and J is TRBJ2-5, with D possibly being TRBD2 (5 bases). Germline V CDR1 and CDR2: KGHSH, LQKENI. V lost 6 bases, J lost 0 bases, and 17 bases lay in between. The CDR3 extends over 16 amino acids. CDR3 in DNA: TGTGCCAGCTCCGGCGGGCAAGGATTTTACCAAGAGACCCAGTACTTC. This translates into CASSGGQGFYQETQYF. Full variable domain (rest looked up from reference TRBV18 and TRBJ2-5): NAGVMQNPRHLVRRRGQEARLRCSPMKGHSHVYWYRQLPEEGLKFMVYLQKENIIDESGMPKERFSAEFPKEGPSILRIQQVVRGDSAAYFCASSGGQGFYQETQYFGPGTRLLVL.

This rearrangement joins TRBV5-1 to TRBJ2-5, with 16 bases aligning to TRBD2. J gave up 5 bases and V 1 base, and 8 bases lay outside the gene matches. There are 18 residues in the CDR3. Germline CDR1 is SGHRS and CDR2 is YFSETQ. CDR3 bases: TGCGCCAGCAGCTTGCAGGGACTAGCGGGGGGGCCCTGGGAGACCCAGTACTTC. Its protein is CASSLQGLAGGPWETQYF. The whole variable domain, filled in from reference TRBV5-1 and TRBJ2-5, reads KAGVTQTPRYLIKTRGQQVTLSCSPISGHRSVSWYQQTPGQGLQFLFEYFSETQRNKGNFPGRFSGRQFSNSRSEMNVSTLELGDSALYLCASSLQGLAGGPWETQYFGPGTRLLVL.

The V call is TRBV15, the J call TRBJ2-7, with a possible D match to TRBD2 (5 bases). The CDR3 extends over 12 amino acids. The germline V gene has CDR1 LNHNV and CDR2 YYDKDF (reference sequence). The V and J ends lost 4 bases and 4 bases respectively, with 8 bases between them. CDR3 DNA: TGTGCCACCAGCAAACTAGGGTACGAGCAGTACTTC. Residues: CATSKLGYEQYF.

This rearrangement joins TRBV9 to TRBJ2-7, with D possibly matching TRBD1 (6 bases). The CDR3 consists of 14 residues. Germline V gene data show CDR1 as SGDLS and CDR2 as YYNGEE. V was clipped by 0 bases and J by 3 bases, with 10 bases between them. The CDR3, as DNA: TGTGCCAGCAGCGTAGTGGCAGGGGACTACGAGCAGTACTTC. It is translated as CASSVVAGDYEQYF.

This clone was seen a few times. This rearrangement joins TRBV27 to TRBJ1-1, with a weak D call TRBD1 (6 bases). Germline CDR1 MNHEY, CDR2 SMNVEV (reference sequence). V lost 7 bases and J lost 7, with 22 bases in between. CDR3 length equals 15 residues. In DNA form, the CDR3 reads TGTGCCAGCACCCCGCTCACCGGGGGGGCTGGTGAAGCTTTCTTT. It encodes CASTPLTGGAGEAFF.

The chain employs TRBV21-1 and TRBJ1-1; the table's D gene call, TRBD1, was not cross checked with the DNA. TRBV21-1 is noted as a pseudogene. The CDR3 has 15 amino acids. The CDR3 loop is CASSPEGAMNTEAFF. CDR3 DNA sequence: TGTGCCAGCAGCCCCGAAGGGGCAATGAACACTGAAGCTTTCTTT.

CDR3 nucleotide sequence: TGTGCCAGCAGCTTAGTTCCCCGCGGGCACTTCACAGATACGCAGTATTTT. It codes for CASSLVPRGHFTDTQYF. J is TRBJ2-3 and V is TRBV7-8; weak D call: TRBD2 (5 bases). The CDR3 contains 17 residues. V lost 1 base and J lost 2, with 16 bases in between. Germline V gives CDR1 SGHVS, CDR2 FQNEAQ.

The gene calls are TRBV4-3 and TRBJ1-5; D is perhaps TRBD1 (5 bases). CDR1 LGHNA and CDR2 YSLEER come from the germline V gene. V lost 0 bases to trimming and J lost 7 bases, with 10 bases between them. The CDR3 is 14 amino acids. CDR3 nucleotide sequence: TGCGCCAGCAGCCAAGATTTAGGGGTCCAGCCCCAGCATTTT. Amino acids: CASSQDLGVQPQHF.

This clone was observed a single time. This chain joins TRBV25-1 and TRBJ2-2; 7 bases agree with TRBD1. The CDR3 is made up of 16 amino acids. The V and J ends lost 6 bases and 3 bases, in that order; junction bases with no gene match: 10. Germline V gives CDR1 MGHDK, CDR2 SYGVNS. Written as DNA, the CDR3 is TGTGCCAGCAGGGACCAGAGGACAGGCTACACCGGGGAGCTGTTTTTT. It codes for CASRDQRTGYTGELFF.

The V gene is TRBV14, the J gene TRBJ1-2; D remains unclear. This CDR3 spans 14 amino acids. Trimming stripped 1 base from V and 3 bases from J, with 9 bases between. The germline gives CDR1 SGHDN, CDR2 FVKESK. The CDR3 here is CASSQVQRDYGYTF. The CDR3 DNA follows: TGTGCCAGCAGCCAAGTGCAACGCGACTATGGCTACACCTTC.

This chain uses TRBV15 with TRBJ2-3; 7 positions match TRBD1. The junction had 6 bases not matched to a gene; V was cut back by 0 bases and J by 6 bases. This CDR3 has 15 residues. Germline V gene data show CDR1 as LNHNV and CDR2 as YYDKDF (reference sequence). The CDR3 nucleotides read TGTGCCACCAGCAGAGAAGGGGGCGGTGAGGATACGCAGTATTTT. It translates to CATSREGGGEDTQYF.

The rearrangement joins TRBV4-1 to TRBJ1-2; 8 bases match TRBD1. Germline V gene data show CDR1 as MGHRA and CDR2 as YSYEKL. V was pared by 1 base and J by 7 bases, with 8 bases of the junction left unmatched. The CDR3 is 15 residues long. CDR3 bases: TGCGCCAGCAGCCAAGTTAGGGACAGGACATTTGGCTACACCTTC. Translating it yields CASSQVRDRTFGYTF.

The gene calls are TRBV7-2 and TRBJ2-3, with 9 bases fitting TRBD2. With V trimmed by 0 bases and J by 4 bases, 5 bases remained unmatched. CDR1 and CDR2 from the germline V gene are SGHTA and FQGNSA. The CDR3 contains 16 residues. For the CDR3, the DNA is TGTGCCAGCAGCTTAGCGCTAGCGGGGCTAGCAGATACGCAGTATTTT. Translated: CASSLALAGLADTQYF.

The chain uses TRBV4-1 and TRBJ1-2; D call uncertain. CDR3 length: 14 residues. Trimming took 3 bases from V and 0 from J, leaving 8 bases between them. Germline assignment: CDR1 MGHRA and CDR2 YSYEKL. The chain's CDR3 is CASSQTQANYGYTF. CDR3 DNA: TGCGCCAGCAGCCAGACACAAGCTAACTATGGCTACACCTTC.

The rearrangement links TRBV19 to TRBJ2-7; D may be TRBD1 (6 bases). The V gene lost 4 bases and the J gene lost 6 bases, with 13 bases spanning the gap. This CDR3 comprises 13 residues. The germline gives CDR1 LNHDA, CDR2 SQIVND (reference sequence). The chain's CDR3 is CASSTTGPPEQYF. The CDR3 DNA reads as TGTGCCAGTAGTACTACAGGGCCGCCCGAGCAGTACTTC.

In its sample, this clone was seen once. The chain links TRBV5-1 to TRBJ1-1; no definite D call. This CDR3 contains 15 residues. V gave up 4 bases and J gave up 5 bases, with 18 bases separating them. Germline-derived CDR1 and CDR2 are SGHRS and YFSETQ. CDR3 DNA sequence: TGCGCCAGCAGCCTAGTCACCCTTCCGGAAACTGAAGCTTTCTTT. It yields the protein CASSLVTLPETEAFF.

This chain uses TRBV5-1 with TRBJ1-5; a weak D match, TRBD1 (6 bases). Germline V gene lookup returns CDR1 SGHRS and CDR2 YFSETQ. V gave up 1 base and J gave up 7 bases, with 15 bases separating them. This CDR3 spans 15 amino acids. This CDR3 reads CASSLTGMVGQPQHF. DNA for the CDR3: TGCGCCAGCAGCTTGACAGGGATGGTGGGGCAGCCCCAGCATTTT.

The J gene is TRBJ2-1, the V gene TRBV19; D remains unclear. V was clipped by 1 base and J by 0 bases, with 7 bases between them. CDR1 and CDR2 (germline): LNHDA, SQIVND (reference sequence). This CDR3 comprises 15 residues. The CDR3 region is CASSIAVSSYNEQFF. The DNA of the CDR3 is TGTGCCAGTAGTATAGCGGTAAGCTCCTACAATGAGCAGTTCTTC.

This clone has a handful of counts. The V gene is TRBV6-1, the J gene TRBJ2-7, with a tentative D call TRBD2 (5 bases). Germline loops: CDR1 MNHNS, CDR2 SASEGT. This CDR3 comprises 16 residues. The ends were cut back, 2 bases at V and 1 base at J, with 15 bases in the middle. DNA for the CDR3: TGTGCCAGCAGTGAATGGAAACCGGGGTCATCCTACGAGCAGTACTTC. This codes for CASSEWKPGSSYEQYF.

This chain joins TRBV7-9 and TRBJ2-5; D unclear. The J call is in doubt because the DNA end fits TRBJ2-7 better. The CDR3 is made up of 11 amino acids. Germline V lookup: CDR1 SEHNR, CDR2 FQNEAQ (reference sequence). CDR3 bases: TGTGCCAGCAGCTTAAATACCGAGCAGTACTTC. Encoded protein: CASSLNTEQYF.

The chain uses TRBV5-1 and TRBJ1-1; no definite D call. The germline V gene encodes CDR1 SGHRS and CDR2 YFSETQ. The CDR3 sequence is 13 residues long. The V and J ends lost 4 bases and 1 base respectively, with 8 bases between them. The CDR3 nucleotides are TGCGCCAGCAGCCTGAAGAGGAACACTGAAGCTTTCTTT. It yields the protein CASSLKRNTEAFF.

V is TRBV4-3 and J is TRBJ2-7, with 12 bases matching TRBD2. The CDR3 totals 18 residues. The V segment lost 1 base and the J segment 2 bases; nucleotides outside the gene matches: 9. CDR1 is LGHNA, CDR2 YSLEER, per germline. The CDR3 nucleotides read TGCGCCAGCAGCCAAGCCCTCAGACTAGCGGGGGTTGCCTACGAGCAGTACTTC. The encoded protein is CASSQALRLAGVAYEQYF.